Listed below are T cell receptor beta chains from one sample, sequenced in a study of patients and donors after allogeneic stem cell transplantation. TCRdb analysed the RT-PCR reads with MiXCR anew, one entry per CDR3 protein. The sample consists of about a million distinct CDR3 sequences, about 20% of them appearing once. Sequences were obtained from blood, either unsorted or a sorted T cell fraction (not recorded which). These receptors all stem from a human donor who was either an allogeneic HSCT recipient or a stem cell or donor lymphocyte infusion donor (not recorded which). It is not recorded whose cells these are; they may come from a transplant donor. Both conserved end residues are part of each CDR3. D genes are given only for firm matches. Expanded clones are given a class, and other clones once, few, many or no size at all.

size: -; J: TRBJ1-4; D: TRBD1; V: TRBV12-3/TRBV12-4; CDR3: CASSSQGAPPQKLFF; DNA: TGTGCCAGCAGTTCCCAGGGGGCCCCACCCCAAAAACTGTTTTTT
size: -; J: TRBJ2-3; D: -; V: TRBV6-2/TRBV6-3; CDR3: CASSFVRYTQYF; DNA: TGTGCCAGCAGTTTTGTGCGATATACGCAGTATTTT
size: -; J: TRBJ2-7; D: -; V: TRBV28; CDR3: CASSSISEQYF; DNA: TGTGCCAGCAGTTCCATCTCCGAGCAGTACTTC
size: many; J: TRBJ1-1; D: -; V: TRBV12-3/TRBV12-4; CDR3: CASSPGGGLNTEAFF; DNA: TGTGCCAGCAGCCCGGGGGGGGGGTTGAACACTGAAGCTTTCTTT
size: few; J: TRBJ1-5; D: -; V: TRBV6-2/TRBV6-3; CDR3: CASSLLDTNSNQPQHF; DNA: TGTGCCAGCAGTCTCCTGGACACAAATAGCAATCAGCCCCAGCATTTT
size: -; J: TRBJ2-3; D: TRBD1; V: TRBV7-9; CDR3: CASSLDRGYTDTQYF; DNA: TGTGCCAGCAGCCTGGACAGGGGGTACACAGATACGCAGTATTTT
size: -; J: TRBJ1-2; D: -; V: TRBV6-1; CDR3: CASRFSGQAYGYTF; DNA: TGTGCCAGCAGATTTTCCGGGCAAGCATATGGCTACACCTTC
size: few; J: TRBJ1-5; D: -; V: TRBV6-2/TRBV6-3; CDR3: CASSSPPSQPQHF; DNA: TGTGCCAGCAGTTCTCCCCCCTCCCAGCCCCAGCATTTT
size: few; J: TRBJ2-2; D: -; V: TRBV7-7; CDR3: CASSLEWRGRGTGELFF; DNA: TGTGCTAGCAGCTTAGAGTGGAGGGGGCGAGGCACCGGGGAGCTGTTTTTT
size: -; J: TRBJ2-7; D: -; V: TRBV9; CDR3: CASSVGQDDIYEQYF; DNA: TGTGCCAGCAGCGTGGGTCAGGATGATATTTACGAGCAGTACTTC
size: -; J: TRBJ2-1; D: TRBD1; V: TRBV20-1; CDR3: CSGQGDRVGNEQFF; DNA: TGCAGTGGTCAAGGGGACAGGGTCGGCAATGAGCAGTTCTTC
size: -; J: TRBJ2-7; D: TRBD1; V: TRBV2; CDR3: CASSDGTGGPYEQYF; DNA: TGTGCCAGCAGTGACGGGACAGGAGGACCATACGAGCAGTACTTC
size: few; J: TRBJ2-7; D: -; V: TRBV19; CDR3: CASSIGLPPYEQYF; DNA: TGTGCCAGTAGTATCGGACTACCCCCCTACGAGCAGTACTTC
size: few; J: TRBJ1-4; D: -; V: TRBV7-2; CDR3: CASSLKRATNEKLFF; DNA: TGTGCCAGCAGTTTAAAGAGAGCAACTAATGAAAAACTGTTTTTT
size: few; J: TRBJ2-7; D: -; V: TRBV14; CDR3: CASSLGLRPYEQYF; DNA: TGTGCCAGCAGCCTAGGACTGCGGCCATACGAGCAGTACTTC
size: -; J: TRBJ1-3; D: -; V: TRBV11-2; CDR3: CASSSRNINTIYF; DNA: TGTGCCAGCAGCTCCCGGAATATTAACACCATATATTTT
size: -; J: TRBJ1-2; D: -; V: TRBV13; CDR3: CASSPMLDIYGYTF; DNA: TGTGCCAGCAGCCCTATGCTAGACATCTATGGCTACACCTTC
size: -; J: TRBJ2-7; D: -; V: TRBV2; CDR3: CVSSDVTEQYF; DNA: TGTGTCAGCAGTGATGTAACCGAGCAGTACTTC
size: few; J: TRBJ2-3; D: -; V: TRBV4-2; CDR3: CASSQDGWRMGDTQYF; DNA: TGTGCCAGCAGCCAAGACGGCTGGCGTATGGGAGATACGCAGTATTTT
size: -; J: TRBJ1-2; D: -; V: TRBV29-1; CDR3: CSVEGGRNNYGYTF; DNA: TGCAGCGTTGAAGGGGGCAGGAATAACTATGGCTACACCTTC
size: -; J: TRBJ2-3; D: -; V: TRBV7-9; CDR3: CASSSQQRRTDTQYF; DNA: TGTGCCAGCAGCTCACAGCAGCGAAGAACAGATACGCAGTATTTT
size: few; J: TRBJ1-1; D: -; V: TRBV24-1; CDR3: CATLGGGGTEAFF; DNA: TGTGCCACCCTTGGGGGTGGGGGGACTGAAGCTTTCTTT
size: few; J: TRBJ1-1; D: TRBD1; V: TRBV15; CDR3: CATSREGQGTEAFF; DNA: TGTGCCACCAGCAGAGAGGGACAGGGAACTGAAGCTTTCTTT
size: few; J: TRBJ1-1; D: TRBD1; V: TRBV6-1; CDR3: CASRHQGVGDTEAFF; DNA: TGTGCCAGCAGGCACCAGGGGGTAGGAGACACTGAAGCTTTCTTT
size: many; J: TRBJ1-1; D: TRBD1; V: TRBV12-3/TRBV12-4; CDR3: CASSSGTGGLAFF; DNA: TGTGCCAGCAGCTCCGGGACAGGGGGCTTGGCTTTCTTT
size: -; J: TRBJ1-2; D: TRBD1; V: TRBV10-3; CDR3: CAISAGTGVDYTF; DNA: TGTGCCATCAGTGCCGGGACAGGGGTTGACTACACCTTC
size: few; J: TRBJ1-5; D: -; V: TRBV20-1; CDR3: CSASSARGGSDQPQHF; DNA: TGCAGTGCTAGTAGCGCCAGGGGAGGATCGGATCAGCCCCAGCATTTT
size: -; J: TRBJ2-7; D: -; V: TRBV12-3/TRBV12-4; CDR3: CASSLGDSAYEQYF; DNA: TGTGCCAGCAGTTTAGGGGATTCGGCCTACGAGCAGTACTTC
size: -; J: TRBJ2-1; D: TRBD1; V: TRBV12-3/TRBV12-4; CDR3: CASSLQARGRNEQFF; DNA: TGTGCCAGCAGTTTGCAGGCCAGGGGGCGAAATGAGCAGTTCTTC
size: -; J: TRBJ2-7; D: -; V: TRBV5-1; CDR3: CASSLAQYEQYF; DNA: TGCGCCAGCAGCTTGGCCCAATACGAGCAGTACTTC
size: -; J: TRBJ1-5; D: -; V: TRBV20-1; CDR3: CSAREARSNQPQHF; DNA: TGCAGTGCTAGAGAAGCCAGGAGCAATCAGCCCCAGCATTTT
size: -; J: TRBJ2-1; D: TRBD2; V: TRBV12-3/TRBV12-4; CDR3: CASGAGGSYNEQFF; DNA: TGTGCCAGCGGGGCGGGAGGCTCCTACAATGAGCAGTTCTTC
size: few; J: TRBJ1-2; D: TRBD1; V: TRBV7-9; CDR3: CASSLPGTGYGYTF; DNA: TGTGCCAGCAGCTTACCAGGGACAGGCTATGGCTACACCTTC
size: few; J: TRBJ2-1; D: TRBD2; V: TRBV12-3/TRBV12-4; CDR3: CASSYPGLAGRRDSYNEQFF; DNA: TGTGCCAGCAGTTACCCGGGACTAGCGGGCCGCAGGGATTCTTACAATGAGCAGTTCTTC
size: -; J: TRBJ1-1; D: -; V: TRBV10-2; CDR3: CASRRPAANTEAFF; DNA: TGCGCCAGCAGACGACCGGCCGCTAACACTGAAGCTTTCTTT
size: -; J: TRBJ1-3; D: -; V: TRBV30; CDR3: CAWSSSGNTIYF; DNA: TGTGCCTGGAGCAGCTCTGGAAACACCATATATTTT
size: few; J: TRBJ2-7; D: -; V: TRBV20-1; CDR3: CSARDPEGLPTGEQYF; DNA: TGCAGTGCTAGAGATCCCGAGGGCCTCCCGACTGGCGAGCAGTACTTC
size: few; J: TRBJ2-1; D: -; V: TRBV7-2; CDR3: CASSLDRLTWGEQFF; DNA: TGTGCCAGCAGCTTAGATCGGTTAACCTGGGGTGAGCAGTTCTTC
size: few; J: TRBJ1-4; D: -; V: TRBV12-3/TRBV12-4; CDR3: CASSLAAGARNNEKLFF; DNA: TGTGCCAGCAGTTTAGCCGCAGGGGCGAGGAATAATGAAAAACTGTTTTTT
size: -; J: TRBJ2-4; D: -; V: TRBV12-3/TRBV12-4; CDR3: CASTPTSGIQYF; DNA: TGTGCCAGCACTCCCACCTCGGGCATTCAGTACTTC
size: -; J: TRBJ2-1; D: TRBD1; V: TRBV10-3; CDR3: CAILEGQGSHNEQFF; DNA: TGTGCCATCTTGGAGGGACAGGGGTCCCACAATGAGCAGTTCTTC
size: few; J: TRBJ1-2; D: -; V: TRBV12-3/TRBV12-4; CDR3: CASRTRGGGNYGYTF; DNA: TGTGCCAGCAGAACGAGGGGCGGGGGAAACTATGGCTACACCTTC